The TCR beta chain under discussion was sequenced for a study of tumor-infiltrating lymphocytes in primary liver carcinoma. Across the whole study: About 3.65 to 7.13 million productive TCRbeta reads were obtained from the samples, with similar numbers across tissue types.

Study results and caveats: Merely some 7.5-25% of top clones spanned all five tumor regions.

A primer in the constant region served to generate TCR beta cDNA from approximately 450 ng of total RNA. Slightly modified ARM-PCR with three nested multiplex PCR rounds yielded TCR beta libraries. Two initial PCR rounds of around 10 cycles each paired TRBV1-TRBV30 forward primers with a C-beta reverse primer. TCRdb itself ran the multiplex PCR reads through MiXCR, one entry per CDR3 protein. This sample has roughly 190,000 distinct CDR3 sequences, with 85% found just once. Remarks on this clonotype: Its antigen remains unidentified. At one end the junction does not follow the germline gene, possibly because of a read error.

The CDR3 has 11 residues. In germline, CDR1 is SQVTM, CDR2 ANQGSEA. From unsorted bulk tissue weighing roughly 17-32 mg, DNA and RNA were co-extracted. Five separate regions were sampled from each tumor. The rearrangement joins TRBV29-1 to TRBJ2-2; D is perhaps TRBD2 (6 bases). Sequenced material: tumor tissue from primary liver carcinoma. This sequence was found in a man in his forties or fifties with primary liver carcinoma and hepatitis B virus infection. The CDR3 DNA is TGCGGCGTTGCTGACACGGGGGAGCAGTTTTTT. It is translated as CGVADTGEQFF.